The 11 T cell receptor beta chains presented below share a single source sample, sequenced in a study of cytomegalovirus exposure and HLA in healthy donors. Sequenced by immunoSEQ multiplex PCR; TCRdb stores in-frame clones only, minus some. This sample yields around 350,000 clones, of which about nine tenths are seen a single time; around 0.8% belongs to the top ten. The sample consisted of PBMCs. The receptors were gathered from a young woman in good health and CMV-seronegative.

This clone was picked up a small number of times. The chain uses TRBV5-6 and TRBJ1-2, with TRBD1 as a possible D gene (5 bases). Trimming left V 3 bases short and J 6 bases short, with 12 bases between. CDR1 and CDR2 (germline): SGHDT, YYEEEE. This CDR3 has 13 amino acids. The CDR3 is CASSSPRGDGYTF. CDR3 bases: TGTGCCAGCAGCTCACCACGGGGGGATGGCTACACCTTC.

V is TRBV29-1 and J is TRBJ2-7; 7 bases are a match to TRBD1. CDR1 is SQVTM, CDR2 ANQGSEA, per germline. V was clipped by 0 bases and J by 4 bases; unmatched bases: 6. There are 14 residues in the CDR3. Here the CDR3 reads CSVEDGQVRYEQYF. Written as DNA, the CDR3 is TGCAGCGTTGAAGATGGACAGGTTAGGTACGAGCAGTACTTC.

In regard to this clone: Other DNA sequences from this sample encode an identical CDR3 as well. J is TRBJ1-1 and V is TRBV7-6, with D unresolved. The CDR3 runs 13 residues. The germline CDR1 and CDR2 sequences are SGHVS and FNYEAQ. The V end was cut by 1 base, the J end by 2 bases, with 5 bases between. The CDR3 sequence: CASSLDRNTEAFF. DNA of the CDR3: TGTGCCAGCAGCTTAGACAGAAACACTGAAGCTTTCTTT.

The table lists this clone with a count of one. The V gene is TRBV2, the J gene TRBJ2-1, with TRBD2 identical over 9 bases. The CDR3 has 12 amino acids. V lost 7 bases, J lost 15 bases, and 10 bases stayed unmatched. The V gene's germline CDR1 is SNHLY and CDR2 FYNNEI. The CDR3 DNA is TGTGCCAGCATCGGGACTAGCTCTTCGGGGTTCTTC. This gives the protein CASIGTSSSGFF.

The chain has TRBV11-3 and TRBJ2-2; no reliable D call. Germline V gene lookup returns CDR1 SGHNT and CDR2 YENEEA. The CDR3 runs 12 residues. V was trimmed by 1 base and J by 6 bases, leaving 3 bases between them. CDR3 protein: CASSLAPGELFF. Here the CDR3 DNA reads TGTGCCAGCAGCTTAGCTCCCGGGGAGCTGTTTTTT.

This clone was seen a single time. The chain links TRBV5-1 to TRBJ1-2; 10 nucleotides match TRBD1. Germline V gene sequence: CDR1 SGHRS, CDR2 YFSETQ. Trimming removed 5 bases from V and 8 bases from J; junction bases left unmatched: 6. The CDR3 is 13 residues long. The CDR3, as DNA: TGCGCCAGCAGTTGGGACAGGGGAAAAGGCTACACCTTC. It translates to CASSWDRGKGYTF.

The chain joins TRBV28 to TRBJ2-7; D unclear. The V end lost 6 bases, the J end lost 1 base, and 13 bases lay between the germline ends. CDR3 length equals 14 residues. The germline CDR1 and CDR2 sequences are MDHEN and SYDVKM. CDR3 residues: CASSLPAGSYEQYF. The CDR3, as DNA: TGTGCCAGCAGCCTCCCGGCAGGTTCCTACGAGCAGTACTTC.

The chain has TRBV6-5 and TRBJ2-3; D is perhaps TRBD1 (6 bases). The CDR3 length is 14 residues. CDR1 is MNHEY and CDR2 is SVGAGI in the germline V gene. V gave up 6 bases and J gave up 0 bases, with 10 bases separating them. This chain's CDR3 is CASRGQASTDTQYF. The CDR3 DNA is TGTGCCAGCAGGGGACAAGCTAGCACAGATACGCAGTATTTT.

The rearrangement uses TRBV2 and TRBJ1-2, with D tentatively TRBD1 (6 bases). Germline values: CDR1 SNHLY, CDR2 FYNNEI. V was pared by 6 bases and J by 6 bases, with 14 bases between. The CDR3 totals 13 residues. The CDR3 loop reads CASSLDRWNGYTF. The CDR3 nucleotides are TGTGCCAGCAGCTTAGACAGGTGGAATGGCTACACCTTC.

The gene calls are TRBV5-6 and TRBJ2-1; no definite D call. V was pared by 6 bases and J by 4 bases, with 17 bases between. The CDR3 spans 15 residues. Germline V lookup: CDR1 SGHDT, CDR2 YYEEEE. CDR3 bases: TGTGCCAGCACCATTAGGAGAGCCCTGTACAATGAGCAGTTCTTC. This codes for CASTIRRALYNEQFF. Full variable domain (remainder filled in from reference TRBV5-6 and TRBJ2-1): DAGVTQSPTHLIKTRGQQVTLRCSPKSGHDTVSWYQQALGQGPQFIFQYYEEEERQRGNFPDRFSGHQFPNYSSELNVNALLLGDSALYLCASTIRRALYNEQFFGPGTRLTVL.

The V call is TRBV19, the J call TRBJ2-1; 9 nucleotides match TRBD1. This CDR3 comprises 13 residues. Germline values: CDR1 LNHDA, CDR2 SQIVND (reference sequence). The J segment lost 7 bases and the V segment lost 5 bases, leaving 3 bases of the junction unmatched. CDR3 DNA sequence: TGTGCCAGTAGTCGGGACAGGGTGAATGAGCAGTTCTTC. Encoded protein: CASSRDRVNEQFF.